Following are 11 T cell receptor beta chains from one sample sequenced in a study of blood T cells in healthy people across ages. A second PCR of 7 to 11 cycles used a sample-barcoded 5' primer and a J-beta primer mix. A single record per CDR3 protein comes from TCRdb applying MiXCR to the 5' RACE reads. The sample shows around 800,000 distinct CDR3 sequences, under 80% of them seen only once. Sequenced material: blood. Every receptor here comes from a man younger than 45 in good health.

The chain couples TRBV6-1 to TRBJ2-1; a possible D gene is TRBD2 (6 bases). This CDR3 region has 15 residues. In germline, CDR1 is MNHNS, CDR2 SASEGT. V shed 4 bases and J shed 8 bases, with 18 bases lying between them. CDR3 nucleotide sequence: TGTGCCAGCAGTGGAACTAGCAGAGGATACTATGAGCAGTTCTTC. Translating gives CASSGTSRGYYEQFF.

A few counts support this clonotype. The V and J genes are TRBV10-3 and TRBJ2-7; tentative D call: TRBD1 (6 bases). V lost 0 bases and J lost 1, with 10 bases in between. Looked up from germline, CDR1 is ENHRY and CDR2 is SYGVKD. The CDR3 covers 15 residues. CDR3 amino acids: CAISESPGASYEQYF. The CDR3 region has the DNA TGTGCCATCAGTGAGTCGCCAGGGGCGTCCTACGAGCAGTACTTC.

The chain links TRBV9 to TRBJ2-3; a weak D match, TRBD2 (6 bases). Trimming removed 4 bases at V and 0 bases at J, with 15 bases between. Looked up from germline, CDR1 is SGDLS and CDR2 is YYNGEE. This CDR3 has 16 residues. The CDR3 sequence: CASSPGVSQSTDTQYF. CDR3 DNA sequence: TGTGCCAGCAGCCCGGGAGTTAGCCAAAGCACAGATACGCAGTATTTT. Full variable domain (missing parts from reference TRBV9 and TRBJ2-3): DSGVTQTPKHLITATGQRVTLRCSPRSGDLSVYWYQQSLDQGLQFLIQYYNGEERAKGNILERFSAQQFPDLHSELNLSSLELGDSALYFCASSPGVSQSTDTQYFGPGTRLTVL.

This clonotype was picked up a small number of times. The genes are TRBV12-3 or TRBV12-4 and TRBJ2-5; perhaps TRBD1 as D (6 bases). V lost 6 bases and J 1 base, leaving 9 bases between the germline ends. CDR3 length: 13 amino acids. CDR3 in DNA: TGTGCCAGCAGCATGGACAGCCAAGAGACCCAGTACTTC. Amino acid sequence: CASSMDSQETQYF.

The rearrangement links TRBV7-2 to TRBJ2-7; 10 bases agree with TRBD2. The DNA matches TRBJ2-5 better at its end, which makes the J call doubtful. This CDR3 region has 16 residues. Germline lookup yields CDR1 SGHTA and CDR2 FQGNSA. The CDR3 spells CASSFRRAGGRETQYF. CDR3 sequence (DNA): TGTGCCAGCAGCTTTCGGAGAGCGGGGGGGAGAGAGACCCAGTACTTC.

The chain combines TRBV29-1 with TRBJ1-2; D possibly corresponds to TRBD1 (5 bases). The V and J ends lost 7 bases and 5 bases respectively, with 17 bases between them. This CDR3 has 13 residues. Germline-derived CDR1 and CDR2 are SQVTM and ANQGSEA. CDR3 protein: CSAIPGGGYGYTF. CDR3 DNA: TGCAGCGCCATCCCGGGGGGAGGATATGGCTACACCTTC.

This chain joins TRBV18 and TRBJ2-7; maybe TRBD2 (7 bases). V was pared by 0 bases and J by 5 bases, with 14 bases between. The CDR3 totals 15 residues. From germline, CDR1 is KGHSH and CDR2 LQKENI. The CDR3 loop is CASSPPRGRTNEQYF. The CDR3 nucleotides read TGTGCCAGCTCACCACCGCGGGGGCGCACCAACGAGCAGTACTTC.

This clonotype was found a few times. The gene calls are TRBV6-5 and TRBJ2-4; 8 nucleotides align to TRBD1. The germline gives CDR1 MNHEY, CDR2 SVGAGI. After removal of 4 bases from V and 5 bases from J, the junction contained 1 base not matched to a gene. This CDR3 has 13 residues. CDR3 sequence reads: CASSSGGENIQYF. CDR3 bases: TGTGCCAGCAGTTCAGGGGGCGAAAACATTCAGTACTTC.

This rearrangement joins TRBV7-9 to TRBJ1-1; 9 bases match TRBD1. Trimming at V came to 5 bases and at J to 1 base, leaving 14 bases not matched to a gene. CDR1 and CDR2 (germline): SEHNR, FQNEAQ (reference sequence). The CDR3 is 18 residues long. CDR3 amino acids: CASSGNRGLGVWNTEAFF. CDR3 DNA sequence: TGTGCCAGCAGCGGTAACAGGGGGCTGGGAGTGTGGAACACTGAAGCTTTCTTT.

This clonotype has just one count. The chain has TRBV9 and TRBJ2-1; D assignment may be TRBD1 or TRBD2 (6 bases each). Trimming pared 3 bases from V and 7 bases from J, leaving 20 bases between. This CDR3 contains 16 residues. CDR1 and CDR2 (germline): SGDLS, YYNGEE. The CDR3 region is CASSALRGAVRNEQFF. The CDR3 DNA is TGTGCCAGCAGCGCCCTAAGGGGGGCCGTTAGAAATGAGCAGTTCTTC.

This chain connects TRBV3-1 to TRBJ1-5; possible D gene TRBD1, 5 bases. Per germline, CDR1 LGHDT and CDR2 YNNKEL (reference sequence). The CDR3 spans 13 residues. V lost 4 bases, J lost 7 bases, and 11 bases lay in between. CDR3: CASSRDEGQPQHF. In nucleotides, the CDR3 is TGTGCCAGCAGCCGAGATGAGGGGCAGCCCCAGCATTTT.